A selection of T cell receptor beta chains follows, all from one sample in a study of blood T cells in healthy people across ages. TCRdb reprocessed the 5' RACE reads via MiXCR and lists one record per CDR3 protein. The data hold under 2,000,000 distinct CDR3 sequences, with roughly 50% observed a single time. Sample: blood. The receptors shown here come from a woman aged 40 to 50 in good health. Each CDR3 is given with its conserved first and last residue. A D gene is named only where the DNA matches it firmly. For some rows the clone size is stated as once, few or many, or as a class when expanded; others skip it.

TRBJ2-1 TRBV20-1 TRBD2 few CSASGLAGDLVLGHEQFF TGCAGTGCTAGTGGGCTAGCGGGGGACTTAGTTCTCGGCCATGAGCAGTTCTTC
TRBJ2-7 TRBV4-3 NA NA CASSPVQAGYEQYF TGCGCCAGCAGCCCTGTTCAGGCGGGCTACGAGCAGTACTTC
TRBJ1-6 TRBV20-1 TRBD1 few CSARDPGGGLSDSPLHF TGCAGTGCTAGAGATCCAGGGGGGGGGTTGAGTGATTCACCCCTCCACTTT
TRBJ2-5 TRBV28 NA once CASSFVQGLETQYF TGTGCCAGCAGTTTCGTACAGGGCTTAGAGACCCAGTACTTC
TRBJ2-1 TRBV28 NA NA CASTSAGTESSYNEQFF TGTGCCAGCACCTCCGCAGGTACGGAATCGAGCTACAATGAGCAGTTCTTC
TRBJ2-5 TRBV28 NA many CASTNGETQYF TGTGCCAGCACCAACGGAGAGACCCAGTACTTC
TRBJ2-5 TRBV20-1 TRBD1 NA CSARSDRGVETQYF TGCAGTGCTAGGTCGGACAGGGGCGTAGAGACCCAGTACTTC
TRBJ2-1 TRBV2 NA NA CASLLSGNEQFF TGTGCCAGCCTCTTGTCGGGCAATGAGCAGTTCTTC
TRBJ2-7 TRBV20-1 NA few CSAPPGGSYEQYF TGCAGTGCCCCCCCCGGCGGCTCCTACGAGCAGTACTTC
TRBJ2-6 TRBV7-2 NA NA CASSLPAQRKDTSGANVLTF TGTGCCAGCAGCTTACCGGCCCAGAGGAAAGATACCTCTGGGGCCAACGTCCTGACTTTC
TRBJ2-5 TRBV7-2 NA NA CASSLVVRGETQYF TGTGCCAGCAGTTTAGTTGTGAGGGGAGAGACCCAGTACTTC
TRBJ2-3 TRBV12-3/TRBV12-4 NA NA CASSLGATGRTSTDTQYF TGTGCCAGCAGCTTAGGGGCTACAGGCAGAACTAGCACAGATACGCAGTATTTT
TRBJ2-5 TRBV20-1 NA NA CSASFPGTIQETQYF TGCAGTGCTAGTTTTCCGGGGACCATCCAAGAGACCCAGTACTTC
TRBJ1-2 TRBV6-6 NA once CASSPPTDEHYGYTF TGTGCCAGCAGTCCGCCGACCGACGAGCACTATGGCTACACCTTC
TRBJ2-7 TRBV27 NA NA CASSSSGDEQYF TGTGCCAGCAGTTCTTCCGGGGACGAGCAGTACTTC
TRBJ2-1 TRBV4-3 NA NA CASSQEVTHYNEQFF TGCGCCAGCAGCCAAGAGGTAACCCACTACAATGAGCAGTTCTTC
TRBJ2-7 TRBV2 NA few CASGSDEQYF TGTGCCAGCGGGTCTGACGAGCAGTACTTC
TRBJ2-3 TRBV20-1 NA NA CSARLQRYTDTQYF TGCAGTGCTAGACTACAGAGATACACAGATACGCAGTATTTT
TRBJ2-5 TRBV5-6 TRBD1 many CASRADRGETQYF TGTGCCAGCAGGGCGGACAGGGGGGAGACCCAGTACTTC
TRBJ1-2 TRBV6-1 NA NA CASSEVDNYGYTF TGTGCCAGCAGTGAAGTGGATAACTATGGCTACACCTTC
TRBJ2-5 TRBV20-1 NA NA CSARPPGPQETQYF TGCAGTGCTAGACCCCCCGGACCCCAAGAGACCCAGTACTTC
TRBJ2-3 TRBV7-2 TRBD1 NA CASSLGGQGTADTQYF TGTGCCAGCAGTCTAGGAGGACAGGGTACGGCAGATACGCAGTATTTT
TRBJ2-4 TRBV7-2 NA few CASSHPGVLAKNIQYF TGTGCCAGCAGCCACCCAGGGGTACTGGCCAAAAACATTCAGTACTTC
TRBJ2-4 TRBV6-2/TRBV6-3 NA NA CASSALLGPLVKNIQYF TGTGCCAGCAGTGCACTACTAGGCCCCCTGGTCAAAAACATTCAGTACTTC
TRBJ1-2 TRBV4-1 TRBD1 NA CASSAGGAGGYTF TGCGCCAGCAGCGCAGGGGGCGCGGGGGGCTACACCTTC
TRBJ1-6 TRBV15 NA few CATSRDSWGSGNSPLHF TGTGCCACCAGCAGAGATAGTTGGGGTTCGGGAAATTCACCCCTCCACTTT
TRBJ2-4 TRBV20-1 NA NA CSARDKLVGKNIQYF TGCAGTGCTAGAGATAAACTAGTTGGCAAAAACATTCAGTACTTC
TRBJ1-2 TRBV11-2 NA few CASSSNLAGNYGYTF TGTGCCAGCAGCTCCAACCTGGCAGGAAACTATGGCTACACCTTC
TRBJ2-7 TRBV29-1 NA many CSVETASSSYEQYF TGCAGCGTCGAGACAGCCTCTAGCTCCTACGAGCAGTACTTC
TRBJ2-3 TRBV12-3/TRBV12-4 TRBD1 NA CASFPDVQGGADTQYF TGTGCCAGCTTTCCGGACGTACAGGGGGGCGCAGATACGCAGTATTTT
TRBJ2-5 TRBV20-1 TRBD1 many CSARDRRFQETQYF TGCAGTGCTAGGGACAGGCGGTTCCAAGAGACCCAGTACTTC
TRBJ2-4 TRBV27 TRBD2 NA CASSLTTSGGYIQYF TGTGCCAGCAGTTTGACGACTAGCGGGGGCTACATTCAGTACTTC
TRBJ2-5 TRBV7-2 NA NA CASGQGQTKTQYF TGTGCCAGTGGGCAAGGACAGACGAAGACCCAGTACTTC
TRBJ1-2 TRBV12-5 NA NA CASGTGFGYTF TGTGCTAGTGGGACAGGTTTCGGCTACACCTTC
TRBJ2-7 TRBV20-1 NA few CSARDVATSNYEQYF TGCAGTGCTAGAGACGTAGCTACGTCAAATTACGAGCAGTACTTC
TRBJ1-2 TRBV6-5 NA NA CASSHGRGYGYTF TGTGCCAGCAGCCACGGGAGGGGCTATGGCTACACCTTC
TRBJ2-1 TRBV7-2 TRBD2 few CASSSRYKLAGGRSSHEQFF TGTGCCAGCAGCTCCCGGTACAAACTAGCGGGGGGGAGATCGTCTCATGAGCAGTTCTTC
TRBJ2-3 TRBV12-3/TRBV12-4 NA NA CASSQPGLRPYF TGTGCCAGCAGTCAACCCGGACTGCGCCCGTATTTT
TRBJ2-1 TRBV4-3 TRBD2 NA CASSQVAGGPASYNEQFF TGCGCCAGCAGCCAAGTAGCGGGGGGGCCCGCGTCCTACAATGAGCAGTTCTTC
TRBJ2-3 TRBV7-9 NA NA CASGFLGTGTDTQYF TGTGCCAGCGGCTTTTTGGGGACCGGCACAGATACGCAGTATTTT
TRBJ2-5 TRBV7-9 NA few CASSLESRGVSGQETQYF TGTGCCAGCAGCTTAGAGAGCAGGGGGGTCTCGGGCCAAGAGACCCAGTACTTC
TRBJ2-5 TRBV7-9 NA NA CASSLGQRLEETQYF TGTGCCAGCAGCCTAGGTCAAAGACTAGAAGAGACCCAGTACTTC
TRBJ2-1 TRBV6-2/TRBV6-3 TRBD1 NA CASSYKRTGFPYNEQFF TGTGCCAGCAGCTATAAAAGGACAGGGTTCCCCTACAATGAGCAGTTCTTC
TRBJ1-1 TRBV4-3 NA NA CASSQDLQAGVDTEAFF TGCGCCAGCAGCCAAGATCTCCAAGCAGGAGTGGACACTGAAGCTTTCTTT
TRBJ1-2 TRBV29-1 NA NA CSVRRGISSYGYTF TGCAGCGTTCGCCGGGGTATTTCGTCCTATGGCTACACCTTC
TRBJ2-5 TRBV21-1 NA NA CASWNRDSIDNEQYF TGTGCCAGCTGGAACCGGGACAGTATCGACAATGAGCAGTACTTC
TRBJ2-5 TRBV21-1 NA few CASNNPDDRRQETQYF TGTGCCAGCAACAATCCCGACGACAGGAGACAAGAGACCCAGTACTTC
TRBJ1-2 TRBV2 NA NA CASGGVYGYTF TGTGCCAGCGGCGGAGTCTATGGCTACACCTTC
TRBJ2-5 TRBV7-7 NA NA CASSPQPPPGTQYF TGTGCTAGCAGCCCGCAACCTCCGCCGGGGACCCAGTACTTC
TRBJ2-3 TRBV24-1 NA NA CATSDPTRDTQYF TGTGCCACCAGTGACCCGACAAGGGATACGCAGTATTTT
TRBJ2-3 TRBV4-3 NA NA CASSQVTGTDTQYF TGCGCCAGCAGCCAGGTTACAGGGACAGATACGCAGTATTTT